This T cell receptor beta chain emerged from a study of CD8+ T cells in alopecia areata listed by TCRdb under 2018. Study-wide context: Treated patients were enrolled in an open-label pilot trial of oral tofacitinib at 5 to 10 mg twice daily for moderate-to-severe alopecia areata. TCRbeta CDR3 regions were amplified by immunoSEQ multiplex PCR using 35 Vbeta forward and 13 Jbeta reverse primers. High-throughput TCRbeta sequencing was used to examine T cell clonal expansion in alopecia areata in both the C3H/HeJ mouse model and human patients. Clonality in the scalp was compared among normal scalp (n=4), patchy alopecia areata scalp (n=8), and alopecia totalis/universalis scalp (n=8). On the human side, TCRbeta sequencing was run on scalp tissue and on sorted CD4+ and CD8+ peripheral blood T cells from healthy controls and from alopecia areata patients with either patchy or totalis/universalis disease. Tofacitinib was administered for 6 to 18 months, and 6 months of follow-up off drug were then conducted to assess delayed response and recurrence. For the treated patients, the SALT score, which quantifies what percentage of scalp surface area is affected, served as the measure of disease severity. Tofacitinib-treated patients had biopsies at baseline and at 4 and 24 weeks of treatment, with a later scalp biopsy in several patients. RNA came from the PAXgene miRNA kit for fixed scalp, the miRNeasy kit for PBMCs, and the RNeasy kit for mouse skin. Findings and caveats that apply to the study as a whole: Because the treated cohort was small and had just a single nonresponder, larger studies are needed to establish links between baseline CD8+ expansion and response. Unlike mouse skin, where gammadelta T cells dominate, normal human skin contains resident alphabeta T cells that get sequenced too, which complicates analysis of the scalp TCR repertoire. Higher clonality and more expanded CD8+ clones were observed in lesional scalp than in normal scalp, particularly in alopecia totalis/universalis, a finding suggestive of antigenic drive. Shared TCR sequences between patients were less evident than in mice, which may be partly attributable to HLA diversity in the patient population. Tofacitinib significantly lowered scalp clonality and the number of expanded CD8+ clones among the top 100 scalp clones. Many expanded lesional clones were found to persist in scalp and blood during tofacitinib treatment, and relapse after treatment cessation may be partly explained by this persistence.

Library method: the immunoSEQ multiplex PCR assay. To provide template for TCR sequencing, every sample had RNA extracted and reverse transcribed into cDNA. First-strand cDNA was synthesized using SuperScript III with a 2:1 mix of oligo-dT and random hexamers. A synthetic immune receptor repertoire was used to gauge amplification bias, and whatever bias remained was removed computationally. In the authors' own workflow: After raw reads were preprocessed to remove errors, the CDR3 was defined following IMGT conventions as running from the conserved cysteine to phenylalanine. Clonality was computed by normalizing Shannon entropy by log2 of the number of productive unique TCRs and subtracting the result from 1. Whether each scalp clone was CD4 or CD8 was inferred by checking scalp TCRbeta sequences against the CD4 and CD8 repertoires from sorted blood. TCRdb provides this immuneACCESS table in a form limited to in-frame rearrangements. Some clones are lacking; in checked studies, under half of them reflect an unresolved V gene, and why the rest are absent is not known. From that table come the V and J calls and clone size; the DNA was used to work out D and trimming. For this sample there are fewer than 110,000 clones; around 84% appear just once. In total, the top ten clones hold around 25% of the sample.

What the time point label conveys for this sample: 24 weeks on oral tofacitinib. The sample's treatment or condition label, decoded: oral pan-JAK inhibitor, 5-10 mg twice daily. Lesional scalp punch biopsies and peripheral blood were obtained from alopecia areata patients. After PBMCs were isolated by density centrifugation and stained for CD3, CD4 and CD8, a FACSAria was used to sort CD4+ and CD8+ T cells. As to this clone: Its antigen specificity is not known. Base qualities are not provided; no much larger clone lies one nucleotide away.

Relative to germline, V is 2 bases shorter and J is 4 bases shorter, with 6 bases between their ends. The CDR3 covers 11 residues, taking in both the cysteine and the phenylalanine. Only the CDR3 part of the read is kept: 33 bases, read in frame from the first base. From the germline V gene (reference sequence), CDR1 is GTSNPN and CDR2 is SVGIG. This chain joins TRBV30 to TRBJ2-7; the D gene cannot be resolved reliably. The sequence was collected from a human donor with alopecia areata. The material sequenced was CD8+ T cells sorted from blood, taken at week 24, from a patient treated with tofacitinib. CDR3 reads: CAWSTGYEQYF. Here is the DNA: TGTGCCTGGAGTACTGGGTACGAGCAGTACTTC.